Listed here are 18 T cell receptor beta chains from one sample, sequenced in a study of cytomegalovirus exposure and HLA in healthy donors. A multiplex PCR was run with 60 Vbeta primers and 13 Jbeta primers. Here immunoSEQ multiplex PCR was the method, and the copy in TCRdb shows in-frame clones only, minus some. The table records more than 95,000 clones, approximately 70% of them present only once. What was sequenced was PBMCs. The receptors were sampled from a young man in good health and CMV-seronegative.

This sequence joins TRBV6-5 and TRBJ2-5; 8 nucleotides match TRBD2. The J segment lost 5 bases and the V segment lost 5 bases, leaving 4 bases of the junction unmatched. This CDR3 is built from 13 residues. Germline V CDR1 and CDR2: MNHEY, SVGAGI. The CDR3 here is CASSRPGGETQYF. Here the CDR3 DNA reads TGTGCCAGCAGTCGGCCGGGGGGGGAGACCCAGTACTTC.

This sequence joins TRBV5-5 and TRBJ2-3, with 13 bases matching TRBD2. CDR3 length: 14 residues. V lost 4 bases to trimming and J lost 8 bases; unmatched junction nucleotides: 4. Germline CDR1 SGHKS, CDR2 YYEKEE (reference sequence). In DNA form, the CDR3 reads TGTGCCAGCAGCCGGACTAGCGGGAGTCGTACGCAGTATTTT. It translates to CASSRTSGSRTQYF.

The V and J genes are TRBV9 and TRBJ2-1; D may be TRBD1 (5 bases). Germline CDR1 is SGDLS and CDR2 is YYNGEE. This CDR3 spans 14 amino acids. V lost 3 bases and J 2 bases, leaving 9 bases between the germline ends. The CDR3 protein is CASSGGIPYNEQFF. The CDR3, as DNA: TGTGCCAGCAGCGGGGGCATTCCCTACAATGAGCAGTTCTTC.

This chain links TRBV19 with TRBJ1-2; a weak D match, TRBD1 (5 bases). CDR3 length: 14 residues. Trimming cost V 8 bases and J 3 bases, with 16 bases left between them. Germline loops: CDR1 LNHDA, CDR2 SQIVND (reference sequence). The CDR3 reads CASLNMGQHYGYTF. The CDR3 nucleotides are TGTGCCAGTCTTAATATGGGGCAGCACTATGGCTACACCTTC. Supplemented by reference TRBV19 and TRBJ1-2, the full variable domain reads DGGITQSPKYLFRKEGQNVTLSCEQNLNHDAMYWYRQDPGQGLRLIYYSQIVNDFQKGDIAEGYSVSREKKESFPLTVTSAQKNPTAFYLCASLNMGQHYGYTFGSGTRLTVV.

The chain links TRBV4-2 to TRBJ2-7; 10 bases line up with TRBD1. Losses at the gene ends were 2 bases for V and 5 bases for J; bases not matched to a gene: 9. CDR1 LGHNA and CDR2 YNFKEQ come from the germline V gene. CDR3 length: 16 residues. Written as DNA, the CDR3 is TGTGCCAGCAGCCAACCGGGACAGGGGACCATAGACGAGCAGTACTTC. The encoded protein is CASSQPGQGTIDEQYF.

The V gene is TRBV6-6, the J gene TRBJ1-2, with 10 bases matching TRBD1. From germline, CDR1 is MNHNY and CDR2 SVGAGI (reference sequence). Germline trimming cut 2 bases from V and 4 bases from J; bases unmatched to any gene: 7. The CDR3 loop spans 16 amino acids. The CDR3 nucleotides read TGTGCCAGCAGTTACGCAACCGGACAGGGGGGCTATGGCTACACCTTC. The encoded protein is CASSYATGQGGYGYTF.

The chain employs TRBV5-1 and TRBJ2-3, with TRBD1 matching 7 bases. The CDR3 length is 15 residues. Germline loops: CDR1 SGHRS, CDR2 YFSETQ. V lost 4 bases, J lost 0 bases, and 5 bases stayed unmatched. DNA for the CDR3: TGCGCCAGCAGCCCGACAGGGCCTAGCACAGATACGCAGTATTTT. As protein: CASSPTGPSTDTQYF.

Here the CDR3 DNA reads TGTGCCAGCTCACCAAAGTCCGGGACTAGCGGGAGCACCGGGGAGCTGTTTTTT. This sequence encodes CASSPKSGTSGSTGELFF. The chain has TRBV18 and TRBJ2-2, with TRBD2 identical over 14 bases. V was pared by 2 bases and J by 4 bases, with 6 bases of the junction left unmatched. CDR1 and CDR2 (germline): KGHSH, LQKENI. The CDR3 covers 18 residues.

J is TRBJ1-5 and V is TRBV6-1; D remains unclear. V lost 3 bases and J lost 5, with 14 bases in between. Per germline, CDR1 MNHNS and CDR2 SASEGT. CDR3 length equals 15 residues. The CDR3 is CASSESSVGDQPQHF. Written as DNA, the CDR3 is TGTGCCAGCAGTGAGTCCTCGGTGGGCGATCAGCCCCAGCATTTT.

The CDR3 DNA is TGTGCCAGCACCCAAGCTACTTTCGGTTACACAGATACGCAGTATTTT. As protein: CASTQATFGYTDTQYF. The chain joins TRBV28 to TRBJ2-3; D gene unclear. V lost 7 bases to trimming and J lost 2 bases, with 19 bases between them. The CDR3 consists of 16 residues. Looked up from germline, CDR1 is MDHEN and CDR2 is SYDVKM.

CDR3 in amino acids: CASSFTDNYGYTF. The CDR3 coding sequence is TGTGCCAGCAGTTTTACAGATAACTATGGCTACACCTTC. The genes are TRBV6-6 and TRBJ1-2, with D unclear. The CDR3 loop spans 13 amino acids. Germline assignment: CDR1 MNHNY and CDR2 SVGAGI (reference sequence). Between the trimmed V and J ends, which lost 4 bases and 1 base, there was a span of 7 bases.

The chain combines TRBV27 with TRBJ2-7; D might be TRBD2 (6 bases). The CDR3 loop spans 14 amino acids. The germline V gene has CDR1 MNHEY and CDR2 SMNVEV (reference sequence). V was clipped by 5 bases and J by 6 bases, with 17 bases between them. For the CDR3, the DNA is TGTGCCAGCAGTCCCTGGCTAGCGCCTGGCGAGCAGTACTTC. It encodes CASSPWLAPGEQYF.

The chain combines TRBV29-1 with TRBJ2-3, with 7 bases fitting TRBD2. There are 14 residues in the CDR3. Germline values: CDR1 SQVTM, CDR2 ANQGSEA. Unmatched junction bases numbered 12, after V lost 8 bases and J lost 4 bases. Written as DNA, the CDR3 is TGCAGCTCCTTGGGGCGGGAGTACGCAGATACGCAGTATTTT. The encoded protein is CSSLGREYADTQYF.

This clone was seen only a few times. The rearrangement joins TRBV28 to TRBJ2-3; TRBD2 agrees at 7 bases. Germline V CDR1 and CDR2: MDHEN, SYDVKM. V trimming: 6 bases; J trimming: 3 bases; junction bases outside the gene matches: 9. The CDR3 spans 15 residues. CDR3 residues: CASSPGGSGTDTQYF. CDR3 nucleotides: TGTGCCAGCAGCCCCGGGGGGTCTGGGACAGATACGCAGTATTTT.

V usage is TRBV7-2 and J usage is TRBJ2-5; 7 bases align to TRBD1. V gave up 5 bases and J gave up 1 base; unmatched junction bases: 1. Germline V gene data show CDR1 as SGHTA and CDR2 as FQGNSA. CDR3 size: 13 residues. CDR3 nucleotides: TGTGCCAGCAGCCGGGACAGCCAAGAGACCCAGTACTTC. This sequence encodes CASSRDSQETQYF.

The chain uses TRBV9 and TRBJ1-2; 8 bases agree with TRBD1. From germline, CDR1 is SGDLS and CDR2 YYNGEE. V dropped 0 bases and J dropped 2; count of bases not matched to a gene: 3. CDR3 length equals 15 residues. The CDR3 reads CASSVEPGGNYGYTF. The CDR3, as DNA: TGTGCCAGCAGCGTAGAACCAGGGGGCAACTATGGCTACACCTTC. Drawing the rest from reference TRBV9 and TRBJ1-2, the complete variable domain is DSGVTQTPKHLITATGQRVTLRCSPRSGDLSVYWYQQSLDQGLQFLIQYYNGEERAKGNILERFSAQQFPDLHSELNLSSLELGDSALYFCASSVEPGGNYGYTFGSGTRLTVV.

The chain is built from TRBV7-2 and TRBJ2-1; TRBD2 matches at 9 bases. Germline CDR1 reads SGHTA; CDR2 reads FQGNSA. Trimming removed 2 bases from V and 6 bases from J; junction bases left unmatched: 5. The CDR3 runs to 15 residues. CDR3 loop: CASSLQTSGLNEQFF. CDR3 sequence (DNA): TGTGCCAGCAGCTTACAGACTAGCGGCCTCAATGAGCAGTTCTTC. Drawing the rest from reference TRBV7-2 and TRBJ2-1, the complete variable domain is GAGVSQSPSNKVTEKGKDVELRCDPISGHTALYWYRQSLGQGLEFLIYFQGNSAPDKSGLPSDRFSAERTGGSVSTLTIQRTQQEDSAVYLCASSLQTSGLNEQFFGPGTRLTVL.

The chain joins TRBV11-3 to TRBJ2-1; 10 bases line up with TRBD2. Germline trimming cut 4 bases from V and 0 bases from J; bases unmatched to any gene: 0. Germline CDR1 SGHNT, CDR2 YENEEA. This CDR3 has 15 amino acids. The CDR3 bases are TGTGCCAGCAGCTCTAGCGGGGGCTCCTACAATGAGCAGTTCTTC. Amino acids: CASSSSGGSYNEQFF.